The clone carrying this TCR beta chain has just one count. The data were taken from a study of T cell responses to AZD1222 COVID-19 vaccine. This CDR3 is 14 amino acids long. V was trimmed by 0 bases and J by 4 bases, leaving 9 bases between them. Per germline, CDR1 LGHDT and CDR2 YNNKEL (reference sequence). The method was immunoSEQ multiplex PCR; TCRdb's version includes in-frame clones alone and lacks a portion of them. The sample yields 150,000 or so clones, roughly 90% seen once. This specimen consisted of peripheral blood, obtained on day 0 of MenACWY control vaccination. The V gene is TRBV3-1 (or the pseudogene TRBV3-2), the J gene TRBJ1-2, with D perhaps matching TRBD1 (6 bases). The clonotype originates from an adult in good health. The CDR3 loop reads CASSQEVRGYGYTF. DNA for the CDR3: TGTGCCAGCAGCCAAGAAGTCAGGGGCTATGGCTACACCTTC.